This T cell receptor (beta chain) comes out of a study of blood T cell repertoires in COVID-19. Across the study: Specimens from acute and convalescent COVID-19 originated in the United States, Italy and Spain.

One Seattle source followed patients from active infection through their disease course. Per the germline V gene, CDR1 is MGHRA and CDR2 is YSYEKL. The CDR3 spans 17 residues. J was trimmed by 2 bases and V by 2 bases; bases with no gene match: 4. As processed by the authors: Estimates of nucleated cell counts were drawn from the amplification of reference gene primers. Sequencing used immunoSEQ multiplex PCR; TCRdb keeps in-frame clones, though not all of them. D and trimming come from the DNA, and the V and J calls and clone size come from that table. The sample includes about 440,000 clones, more than 70% seen only once; the top ten take roughly an eighth.

The V and J genes are TRBV4-1 and TRBJ2-3, with TRBD2 identical over 13 bases. Sequencing was performed on peripheral blood. The clonotype comes from a woman in her fifties or sixties with COVID-19, enrolled during active disease. The CDR3 sequence is CASSQQTSGGVTDTQYF. The CDR3 region has the DNA TGCGCCAGCAGCCAACAAACTAGCGGGGGGGTCACAGATACGCAGTATTTT.